This is a list of T cell receptor beta chains from one sample in a study of T cells in Graves' hyperthyroidism and ophthalmopathy. TCRdb processed the multiplex PCR reads anew with MiXCR; each CDR3 protein has one entry. The profile covers around 350,000 distinct CDR3 sequences, with around 15% appearing a single time and roughly a fifth taken by the ten largest. The material sequenced was blood. These receptors came from a woman in her twenties or thirties with Graves' ophthalmopathy. Each CDR3 is given with its conserved first and last residue. The D gene is left open where the match is weak. The size of a clone is reported for some rows only, either as once, few or many, or as a class for expanded clones.

>TRBD1|many|TRBV28|TRBJ1-2
CASSLRIDRGRYGYTF
TGTGCCAGCAGTTTGCGCATAGACAGGGGGCGATATGGCTACACCTTC
>NA|many|TRBV4-2|TRBJ2-1
CASSQDPGPEQFF
TGTGCCAGCAGCCAAGATCCGGGGCCAGAGCAGTTCTTC
>NA|many|TRBV6-1|TRBJ1-5
CASSDAGASNQPQHF
TGTGCCAGCAGCGACGCGGGGGCTAGCAATCAGCCCCAGCATTTT
>NA|many|TRBV27|TRBJ2-2
CASSPAGTNTGELFF
TGTGCCAGCAGTCCAGCGGGGACAAACACCGGGGAGCTGTTTTTT
>TRBD1|NA|TRBV12-3/TRBV12-4|TRBJ1-1
CASSSGTRQGGSEAFF
TGTGCCAGCAGTTCCGGGACAAGACAGGGAGGATCTGAAGCTTTCTTT
>TRBD2|many|TRBV28|TRBJ2-1
CASSGGSGGPPRNEQFF
TGTGCCAGTTCCGGTGGATCGGGGGGGCCCCCTCGCAATGAGCAGTTCTTC
>NA|many|TRBV12-3/TRBV12-4|TRBJ1-5
CASSLSSNQPQHF
TGTGCCAGCAGTTTGTCTAGCAATCAGCCCCAGCATTTT
>TRBD2|many|TRBV3-1|TRBJ2-7
CASSLTSGGYEQYF
TGTGCCAGCAGCCTGACTAGCGGGGGGTACGAGCAGTACTTC
>NA|once|TRBV28|TRBJ1-5
CASSFVSGFGNQPQHF
TGTGCCAGCAGTTTTGTCTCGGGATTCGGCAATCAGCCCCAGCATTTT
>NA|NA|TRBV7-3|TRBJ2-3
CASSPTARDTQYF
TGTGCCAGCAGCCCCACGGCGCGTGACACGCAGTATTTT
>NA|many|TRBV18|TRBJ2-3
CASSPGQGTTDTQYF
TGTGCCAGCTCACCAGGCCAGGGGACGACAGATACGCAGTATTTT
>NA|few|TRBV9|TRBJ2-1
CASSARDRSEQFF
TGTGCCAGCAGCGCCAGGGATCGTAGTGAGCAGTTCTTC
>TRBD1|many|TRBV3-1|TRBJ2-7
CASSPPDRGPYEQYF
TGTGCCAGCAGCCCCCCCGACAGGGGTCCCTACGAGCAGTACTTC
>NA|many|TRBV12-3/TRBV12-4|TRBJ2-3
CASSSLGADTQYF
TGTGCCAGCAGTTCTTTAGGGGCCGATACGCAGTATTTT
>NA|many|TRBV27|TRBJ1-2
CASSSRGAYGYTF
TGTGCCAGCAGTTCCCGGGGGGCATATGGCTACACCTTC
>TRBD1|few|TRBV9|TRBJ2-4
CASSEQSGQTTDIQYF
TGTGCCAGCAGCGAACAATCGGGACAGACAACGGACATTCAGTACTTC
>NA|few|TRBV28|TRBJ1-3
CASSPYTLSSGNTIYF
TGTGCCAGCAGTCCGTACACGCTGAGCTCTGGAAACACCATATATTTT
>NA|few|TRBV15|TRBJ2-7
CATSYIGAEPYEQYF
TGTGCCACCAGCTATATAGGAGCAGAGCCCTACGAGCAGTACTTC
>NA|NA|TRBV9|TRBJ2-2
CASSVTAGELFF
TGTGCCAGCAGCGTGACAGCCGGGGAGCTGTTTTTT
>TRBD1|many|TRBV28|TRBJ1-1
CASSPLTGGTEAFF
TGTGCCAGCAGTCCACTGACAGGGGGCACTGAAGCTTTCTTT
>NA|many|TRBV28|TRBJ1-1
CASSWGRFDTEAFF
TGTGCCAGCAGTTGGGGCAGGTTTGACACTGAAGCTTTCTTT
>TRBD2|many|TRBV20-1|TRBJ2-5
CSARPVPGLAGGPQETQYF
TGCAGTGCCCGACCGGTACCCGGACTAGCGGGGGGGCCTCAGGAGACCCAGTACTTC
>TRBD2|many|TRBV11-2|TRBJ2-1
CASSPTSGGPYNEQFF
TGTGCCAGCAGCCCGACTAGCGGGGGACCCTACAATGAGCAGTTCTTC
>NA|many|TRBV11-2|TRBJ2-5
CASSLRGGVQETQYF
TGTGCCAGCAGCTTAAGGGGGGGGGTACAAGAGACCCAGTACTTC
>NA|NA|TRBV18|TRBJ2-2
CASSLRRENTGELFF
TGTGCCAGCTCACTTCGACGGGAGAACACCGGGGAGCTGTTTTTT
>NA|many|TRBV2|TRBJ2-5
CASSTKETQYF
TGTGCCAGCAGCACCAAGGAGACCCAGTACTTC
>NA|many|TRBV27|TRBJ1-6
CASSLSRDRNSPLHF
TGTGCCAGCAGTTTAAGTAGGGACCGTAATTCACCCCTCCACTTT
>TRBD1|NA|TRBV30|TRBJ1-2
CAWTRDSLGGYTF
TGTGCCTGGACTCGGGACAGCCTCGGGGGCTACACCTTC
>TRBD1|few|TRBV20-1|TRBJ1-5
CSASRGTVDSNQPQHF
TGCAGTGCTAGTCGAGGGACAGTTGATAGCAATCAGCCCCAGCATTTT
>NA|many|TRBV6-1|TRBJ2-5
CASSQIQETQYF
TGTGCCAGCAGTCAGATCCAAGAGACCCAGTACTTC
>TRBD2|NA|TRBV28|TRBJ2-7
CASRTGGVYEQYF
TGTGCCAGCAGGACGGGGGGTGTCTACGAGCAGTACTTC
>TRBD2|many|TRBV19|TRBJ2-1
CASSVPGTSGAEEQFF
TGTGCCAGTAGTGTGCCCGGGACTAGCGGTGCTGAGGAGCAGTTCTTC
>NA|many|TRBV7-2|TRBJ1-6
CASSYNAGGSPLHF
TGTGCCAGCAGCTATAATGCAGGCGGATCACCCCTCCACTTT
>TRBD1|few|TRBV4-1|TRBJ1-2
CASSQPTGGPFYGYTF
TGCGCCAGCAGCCAGCCCACAGGGGGTCCCTTCTATGGCTACACCTTC
>TRBD1|many|TRBV7-9|TRBJ2-2
CASSAQGAQSGELFF
TGTGCCAGCAGCGCCCAGGGGGCGCAATCCGGGGAGCTGTTTTTT
>TRBD1|many|TRBV10-3|TRBJ2-1
CATDDRESYNEQFF
TGTGCCACCGATGACAGGGAGTCCTACAATGAGCAGTTCTTC
>NA|many|TRBV20-1|TRBJ2-3
CSARDPKSVTQYF
TGCAGTGCTAGAGATCCAAAATCAGTAACGCAGTATTTT
>TRBD1|NA|TRBV27|TRBJ2-7
CASRPDRDISYEQYF
TGTGCCAGCAGACCCGACAGGGACATATCCTACGAGCAGTACTTC
>NA|many|TRBV13|TRBJ2-1
CASSFLYDEQFF
TGTGCCAGCAGCTTTCTATATGATGAGCAGTTCTTC
>TRBD1|many|TRBV20-1|TRBJ1-6
CSAHIGGGHHSSPLHF
TGCAGTGCACACATAGGGGGCGGTCATCACAGTTCACCCCTCCACTTT
>TRBD1|NA|TRBV24-1|TRBJ2-7
CATSDGTGDSYEQYF
TGTGCCACCAGTGATGGGACAGGGGATTCCTACGAGCAGTACTTC
>NA|many|TRBV7-9|TRBJ2-3
CASSLLGTKTSTDTQYF
TGTGCCAGCAGCTTACTGGGGACCAAGACGTCCACAGATACGCAGTATTTT
>TRBD1|many|TRBV5-1|TRBJ2-7
CASSLAGDSVGGQYF
TGCGCCAGCAGCTTGGCCGGGGACAGCGTCGGTGGGCAGTACTTC
>TRBD2|few|TRBV3-1|TRBJ2-3
CASSQVAGEDTQYF
TGTGCCAGCAGCCAAGTAGCGGGGGAAGATACGCAGTATTTT
>NA|many|TRBV3-1|TRBJ2-5
CASSQKAEQETQYF
TGTGCCAGCAGCCAAAAAGCGGAACAAGAGACCCAGTACTTC
>TRBD1|NA|TRBV4-1|TRBJ2-7
CASSQDDRRGQGEQYF
TGCGCCAGCAGCCAAGATGATCGCAGGGGGCAGGGCGAGCAGTACTTC
>NA|NA|TRBV20-1|TRBJ2-3
CSARPPGHGTDTQYF
TGCAGTGCTAGGCCCCCGGGACATGGCACAGATACGCAGTATTTT
>NA|many|TRBV18|TRBJ2-5
CASSPPMGGRETQYF
TGTGCCAGCTCACCACCGATGGGCGGCCGGGAGACCCAGTACTTC
>TRBD1|many|TRBV30|TRBJ2-7
CAWSLGQDYEQYF
TGTGCCTGGAGTTTGGGACAGGACTACGAGCAGTACTTC
>TRBD2|once|TRBV2|TRBJ2-3
CASSVAGRDADTQYF
TGTGCCAGCAGTGTAGCGGGGAGGGACGCAGATACGCAGTATTTT
>TRBD2|many|TRBV18|TRBJ2-5
CASSTGTSGGETQYF
TGTGCCAGCTCAACCGGGACTAGCGGGGGAGAGACCCAGTACTTC
>NA|few|TRBV15|TRBJ1-2
CATSRDRVSYGYTF
TGTGCCACCAGCAGAGACAGGGTTTCATATGGCTACACCTTC
>NA|few|TRBV6-2/TRBV6-3|TRBJ1-5
CASSYGVRQPQHF
TGTGCCAGCAGTTACGGGGTTCGGCAGCCCCAGCATTTT
>NA|many|TRBV11-2|TRBJ2-7
CASSHVPGRQYF
TGTGCCAGCAGCCACGTGCCGGGACGGCAGTACTTC